Listed below are T cell receptor beta chains from one sample, sequenced in a study of tumor-infiltrating lymphocytes in primary liver carcinoma. One entry per CDR3 protein, called by TCRdb with MiXCR from the multiplex PCR reads. The data contain 300,000 to 400,000 distinct CDR3 sequences, over 55% of them singletons. The sample was peripheral blood. These receptors all stem from a middle-aged man with primary liver carcinoma and hepatitis B virus infection. CDR3s include the opening cysteine and the closing phenylalanine or tryptophan. The D gene is left open where the match is weak. Expanded clones get a size class; other rows say once, few or many, or leave the size out.

clone_size,j_call,v_call,d_call,cdr3_aa,cdr3_nt
-,TRBJ1-1,TRBV11-2,-,CDSSLVTANTEASF,TGTGACAGCAGCTTAGTGACGGCGAACACTGAAGCTTCCTTT
-,TRBJ2-5,TRBV10-1,-,CASSESWGQETQYF,TGCGCCAGCAGTGAGAGCTGGGGCCAAGAGACCCAGTACTTC
-,TRBJ1-5,TRBV7-9,-,CASSFEMGTAGSNKPQHF,TGTGCCAGCAGTTTCGAAATGGGGACGGCTGGAAGCAATAAGCCCCAGCATTTT
-,TRBJ2-1,TRBV6-2/TRBV6-3,TRBD1,CASSYGGTGQENEQFF,TGTGCCAGCAGTTACGGGGGGACAGGGCAAGAAAATGAGCAGTTCTTC
many,TRBJ2-1,TRBV6-2/TRBV6-3,-,CASSPRSLQFF,TGTGCCAGCAGTCCCCGTTCGTTGCAGTTCTTC
-,TRBJ2-1,TRBV5-4,-,CASSPAPRELRYNEQFF,TGTGCCAGCAGCCCAGCCCCCCGGGAGCTCAGATACAATGAGCAGTTCTTC
-,TRBJ2-7,TRBV11-1,TRBD2,CACSPVWRGDEKYF,TGTGCCTGCAGCCCGGTATGGCGGGGGGACGAGAAGTACTTC
-,TRBJ2-5,TRBV6-5,-,CAGRQVVETQYF,TGTGCCGGCCGACAGGTAGTGGAGACCCAGTACTTC
once,TRBJ2-3,TRBV5-5,-,CASSQQSTSTDTQYF,TGTGCCAGCAGCCAACAGAGTACTAGCACAGATACGCAGTATTTT
-,TRBJ2-5,TRBV7-9,-,CASSLKGTTEGTQYF,TGTGCCAGCAGCTTAAAGGGTACTACTGAAGGGACCCAGTACTTC
many,TRBJ2-1,TRBV30,TRBD2,CAWSETSGGNEQFF,TGTGCCTGGAGTGAGACTAGCGGGGGAAATGAGCAGTTCTTC
many,TRBJ2-3,TRBV29-1,TRBD1,CSVTGGTDTQYF,TGCAGCGTTACAGGGGGCACAGATACGCAGTATTTT
-,TRBJ1-1,TRBV7-9,-,CASSPGTAGVTEAFF,TGTGCCAGCAGCCCCGGAACGGCAGGGGTTACTGAAGCTTTCTTT
many,TRBJ2-7,TRBV4-2,TRBD1,CASSQAGTGISEQYF,TGTGCCAGCAGCCAAGCTGGGACAGGGATCTCCGAGCAGTACTTC
many,TRBJ2-5,TRBV11-2,TRBD1,CASSRGQGGKAAQYF,TGTGCCAGCAGCCGGGGACAGGGGGGAAAAGCGGCCCAGTACTTC
few,TRBJ2-2,TRBV10-3,TRBD1,CAISPYQGVANTGELFF,TGTGCCATCAGCCCTTACCAGGGGGTCGCGAACACCGGGGAGCTGTTTTTT
-,TRBJ2-1,TRBV5-6,-,CASSFPDRYNEQFF,TGTGCCAGCAGCTTCCCTGACAGGTACAATGAGCAGTTCTTC
-,TRBJ2-2,TRBV21-1,-,CASSAGELFF,TGTGCCAGCAGCGCCGGGGAGCTGTTTTTT
few,TRBJ2-1,TRBV4-3,TRBD2,CASSQLLAGVSEQFF,TGCGCCAGCAGCCAACTGCTAGCGGGAGTTAGTGAGCAGTTCTTC
-,TRBJ2-3,TRBV4-3,-,CASCQGSGPTDTQYF,TGCGCCAGCTGCCAAGGAAGCGGTCCCACAGATACGCAGTATTTT
-,TRBJ1-4,TRBV29-1,-,CSVGGRANNEKLFF,TGCAGCGTGGGGGGCAGGGCTAATAATGAAAAACTGTTTTTC
few,TRBJ1-6,TRBV4-3,TRBD1,CASSQELPGQTNNSPLHF,TGCGCCAGCAGCCAAGAACTCCCGGGACAGACCAATAATTCACCCCTCCACTTT
-,TRBJ2-6,TRBV5-4,TRBD1,CVTARTGAPSGANVLTF,TGTGTCACCGCAAGGACAGGGGCTCCCTCTGGGGCCAACGTCCTGACTTTC
-,TRBJ1-1,TRBV19,-,CATNTANTEAFF,TGTGCCACGAATACAGCGAACACTGAAGCTTTCTTT
few,TRBJ2-1,TRBV12-3/TRBV12-4,-,CASSLSLGDNEQFF,TGTGCCAGCAGTTTAAGTCTCGGTGACAATGAGCAGTTCTTC
once,TRBJ1-2,TRBV11-2,TRBD1,CASSPPDRVVYGYTF,TGTGCCAGCAGTCCCCCAGACAGGGTCGTATATGGCTACACCTTC
many,TRBJ1-2,TRBV5-4,TRBD1,CASTPRTGIGYTF,TGTGCCAGCACCCCAAGGACAGGGATCGGCTACACCTTC
-,TRBJ2-1,TRBV18,-,CASSPRGRTDNEQFF,TGTGCCAGCTCACCCCGGGGTCGGACAGACAATGAGCAGTTCTTC
-,TRBJ1-2,TRBV10-3,-,CAIRGSRNYGYTF,TGTGCCATCAGAGGCAGTCGCAACTATGGCTACACCTTC
few,TRBJ2-7,TRBV4-1,-,CASSPSVGVGIPNF,-
-,TRBJ2-1,TRBV11-2,TRBD2,CVSRQGTSGRYNEQFF,TGTGTCAGCAGACAGGGGACTAGCGGGAGATACAACGAGCAGTTCTTC
many,TRBJ2-7,TRBV4-1,TRBD2,CASSQKTSGLPYEQYF,TGCGCCAGCAGCCAAAAGACTAGCGGGCTTCCCTACGAGCAGTACTTC
few,TRBJ2-1,TRBV28,-,CASSLNRAEQFF,TGTGCCAGCAGTTTAAATCGGGCAGAGCAGTTCTTC
-,TRBJ2-7,TRBV6-5,-,CASSYGELVYEHYF,TGTGCCAGCAGTTATGGGGAACTAGTCTACGAGCATTACTTC
-,TRBJ1-1,TRBV4-2,TRBD1,CTSSHERRTGGGMNTETFF,TGTACCAGCAGCCACGAGCGACGTACAGGGGGCGGCATGAACACTGAAACTTTCTTT
-,TRBJ2-1,TRBV6-1,TRBD2,CVSKQRLAEYNEQFF,TGTGTCAGCAAGCAGAGGCTAGCGGAATACAATGAGCAGTTCTTC
-,TRBJ1-5,TRBV11-1,-,CAGSFSRNQPQHF,TGTGCAGGCAGCTTTTCGCGCAATCAGCCCCAGCATTTT
-,TRBJ1-3,TRBV5-1,TRBD1,CASSLRQGSGNTIYF,TGCGCCAGCAGCCTTAGACAGGGCTCTGGAAACACCATATATTTT
-,TRBJ2-4,TRBV12-3/TRBV12-4,-,CASSPRIEGNIQYF,TGTGCCAGCAGTCCTCGGATAGAAGGAAACATTCAGTACTTC
-,TRBJ2-5,TRBV11-2,TRBD2,CASCIALAGGETQYF,TGTGCCAGCTGCATAGCACTAGCGGGTGGAGAGACCCAGTACTTC
-,TRBJ1-2,TRBV6-6,-,CASSRMAGDGYTF,TGTGCCAGTAGTCGGATGGCGGGGGACGGCTACACCTTC
-,TRBJ1-2,TRBV6-5,-,CASSPRLPSMEYGYTF,TGTGCCAGCAGTCCTCGGCTACCGAGTATGGAGTATGGCTACACCTTC
-,TRBJ2-1,TRBV30,TRBD2,CVWRGIRREGSYNEQFF,TGTGTCTGGAGAGGCATAAGGCGGGAGGGTTCCTACAATGAGCAGTTCTTC
-,TRBJ1-1,TRBV30,-,CAWSTGQNTEAFF,TGTGCCTGGAGTACCGGTCAGAACACTGAAGCTTTCTTT
few,TRBJ2-7,TRBV30,-,CAWAPSGTVYEQYF,TGTGCCTGGGCTCCTTCCGGGACGGTATACGAGCAGTACTTC
few,TRBJ2-7,TRBV4-2,TRBD1,CASSQGTGPYEQYF,TGTGCCAGCAGCCAGGGGACAGGTCCCTACGAGCAGTACTTC
-,TRBJ1-2,TRBV11-2,-,CASSLDHGGDYDYTF,TGTGCCAGCAGCTTAGATCATGGCGGCGACTATGACTACACCTTC
many,TRBJ1-4,TRBV7-9,-,CASSGGEKLFF,TGTGCCAGCAGCGGTGGTGAAAAACTGTTTTTT
-,TRBJ2-7,TRBV5-1,TRBD2,CAGSSGLAEPLREQYF,TGCGCCGGCAGCTCGGGACTAGCGGAGCCCCTGAGGGAGCAGTACTTC
-,TRBJ1-1,TRBV6-5,TRBD1,CASGATGKDEAFF,TGTGCCAGCGGTGCGACAGGGAAGGATGAAGCTTTCTTT
many,TRBJ2-7,TRBV6-1,-,CASSADPSYEQYF,TGTGCCAGCAGTGCGGACCCCTCCTACGAGCAGTACTTC
-,TRBJ2-7,TRBV5-1,-,CASSLEWRRGHGQYF,TGCGCCAGCAGCTTGGAATGGCGGAGAGGTCATGGGCAGTACTTC
few,TRBJ2-1,TRBV4-2,-,CAGSLDNEQFF,TGTGCCGGCAGCTTGGACAATGAGCAGTTCTTC
-,TRBJ1-2,TRBV4-1,TRBD1,CASSQVGGPYGYTF,TGCGCCAGCAGCCAAGTAGGGGGCCCCTATGGCTACACCTTC
many,TRBJ2-5,TRBV4-2,TRBD2,CASSQVAGKETQYF,TGTGCCAGCAGCCAAGTAGCGGGGAAAGAGACCCAGTACTTC